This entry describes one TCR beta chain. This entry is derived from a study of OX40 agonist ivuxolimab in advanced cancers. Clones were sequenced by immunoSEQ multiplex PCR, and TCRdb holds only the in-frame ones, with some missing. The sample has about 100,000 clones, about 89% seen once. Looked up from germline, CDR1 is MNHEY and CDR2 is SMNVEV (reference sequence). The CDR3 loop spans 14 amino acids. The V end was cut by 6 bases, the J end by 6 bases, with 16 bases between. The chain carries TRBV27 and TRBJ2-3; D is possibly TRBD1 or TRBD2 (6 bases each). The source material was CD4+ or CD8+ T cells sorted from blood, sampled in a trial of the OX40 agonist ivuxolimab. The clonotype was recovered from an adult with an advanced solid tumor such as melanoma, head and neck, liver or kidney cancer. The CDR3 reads CASSLPGGWDTQYF. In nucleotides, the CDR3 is TGTGCCAGCAGCCTGCCCGGGGGCTGGGATACGCAGTATTTT.